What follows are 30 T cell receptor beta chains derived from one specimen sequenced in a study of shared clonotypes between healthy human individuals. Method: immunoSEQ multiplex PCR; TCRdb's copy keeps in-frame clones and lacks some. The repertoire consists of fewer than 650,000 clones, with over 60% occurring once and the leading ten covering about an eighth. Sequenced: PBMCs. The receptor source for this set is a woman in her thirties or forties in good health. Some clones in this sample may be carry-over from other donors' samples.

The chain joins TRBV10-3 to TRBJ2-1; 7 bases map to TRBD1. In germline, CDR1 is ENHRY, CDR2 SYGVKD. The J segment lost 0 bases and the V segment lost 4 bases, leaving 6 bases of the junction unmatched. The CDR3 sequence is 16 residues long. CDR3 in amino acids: CAISAETGSSYNEQFF. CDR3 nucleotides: TGTGCCATCAGTGCGGAGACAGGGAGCTCCTACAATGAGCAGTTCTTC.

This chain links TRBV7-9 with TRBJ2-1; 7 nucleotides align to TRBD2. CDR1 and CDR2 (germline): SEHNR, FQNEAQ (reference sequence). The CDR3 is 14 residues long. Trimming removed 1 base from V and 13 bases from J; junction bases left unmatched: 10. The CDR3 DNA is TGTGCCAGCAGCTTAGTGCGGGAGCCGCTTTTCCAGTTCTTC. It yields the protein CASSLVREPLFQFF.

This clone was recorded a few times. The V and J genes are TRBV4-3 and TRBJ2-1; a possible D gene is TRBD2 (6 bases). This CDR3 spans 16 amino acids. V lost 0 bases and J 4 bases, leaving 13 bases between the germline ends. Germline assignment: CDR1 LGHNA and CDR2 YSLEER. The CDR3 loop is CASSQDTGGIYNEQFF. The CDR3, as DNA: TGCGCCAGCAGCCAAGATACTGGCGGGATTTACAATGAGCAGTTCTTC.

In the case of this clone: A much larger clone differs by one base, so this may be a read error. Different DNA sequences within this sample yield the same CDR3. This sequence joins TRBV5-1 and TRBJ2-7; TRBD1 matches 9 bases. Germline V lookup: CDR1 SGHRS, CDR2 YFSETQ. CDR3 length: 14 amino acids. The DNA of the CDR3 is TGCGCAAGCAGCTTGTCCGGGACAGGGCCCGAGCAGTACTTC. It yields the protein CASSLSGTGPEQYF.

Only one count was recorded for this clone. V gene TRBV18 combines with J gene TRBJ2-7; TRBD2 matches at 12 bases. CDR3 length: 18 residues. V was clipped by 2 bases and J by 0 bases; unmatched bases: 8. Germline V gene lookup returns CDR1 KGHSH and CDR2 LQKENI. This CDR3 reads CASSPDRTSGTFSYEQYF. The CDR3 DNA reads TGTGCCAGCTCACCAGATCGGACTAGCGGGACCTTCTCCTACGAGCAGTACTTC.

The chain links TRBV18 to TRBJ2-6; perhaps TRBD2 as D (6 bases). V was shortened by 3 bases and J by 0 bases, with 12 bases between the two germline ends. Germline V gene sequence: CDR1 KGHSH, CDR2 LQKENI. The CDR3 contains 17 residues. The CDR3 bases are TGTGCCAGCTCACCGAGGAGGGGTGTCTCTGGGGCCAACGTCCTGACTTTC. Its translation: CASSPRRGVSGANVLTF.

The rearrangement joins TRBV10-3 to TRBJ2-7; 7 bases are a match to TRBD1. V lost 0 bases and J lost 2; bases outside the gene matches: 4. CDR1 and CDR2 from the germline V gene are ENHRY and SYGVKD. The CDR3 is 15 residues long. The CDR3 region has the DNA TGTGCCATCAGTGAGTCAGGGGGCTCCACCTACGAGCAGTACTTC. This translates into CAISESGGSTYEQYF.

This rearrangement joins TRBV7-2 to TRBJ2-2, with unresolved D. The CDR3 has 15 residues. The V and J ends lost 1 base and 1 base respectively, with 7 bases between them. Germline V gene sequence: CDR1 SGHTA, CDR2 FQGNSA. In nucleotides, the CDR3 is TGTGCCAGCAGCTTAGTGGCCTGGAACACCGGGGAGCTGTTTTTT. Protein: CASSLVAWNTGELFF.

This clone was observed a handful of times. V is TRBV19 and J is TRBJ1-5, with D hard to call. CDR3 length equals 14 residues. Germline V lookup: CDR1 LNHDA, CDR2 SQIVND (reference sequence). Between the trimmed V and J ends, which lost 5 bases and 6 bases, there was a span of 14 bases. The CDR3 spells CASSQNSAGQPQHF. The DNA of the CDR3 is TGTGCCAGTAGTCAGAACAGTGCGGGTCAGCCCCAGCATTTT.

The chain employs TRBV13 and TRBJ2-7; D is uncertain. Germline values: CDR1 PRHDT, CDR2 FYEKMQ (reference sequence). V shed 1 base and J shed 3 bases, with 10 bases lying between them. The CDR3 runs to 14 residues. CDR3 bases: TGTGCCAGCAGCTTAGCGAACAGCGTCTACGAGCAGTACTTC. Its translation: CASSLANSVYEQYF.

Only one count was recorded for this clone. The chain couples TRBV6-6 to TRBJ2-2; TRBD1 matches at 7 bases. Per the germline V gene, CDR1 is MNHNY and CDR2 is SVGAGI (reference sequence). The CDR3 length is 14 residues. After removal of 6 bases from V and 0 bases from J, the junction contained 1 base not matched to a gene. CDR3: CASRDRTNTGELFF. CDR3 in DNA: TGTGCCAGCAGGGACAGGACGAACACCGGGGAGCTGTTTTTT.

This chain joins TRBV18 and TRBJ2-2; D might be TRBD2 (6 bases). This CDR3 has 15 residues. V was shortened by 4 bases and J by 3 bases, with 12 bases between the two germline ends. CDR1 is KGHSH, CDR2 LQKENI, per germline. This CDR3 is CASSLRLDDTGELFF. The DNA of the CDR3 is TGTGCCAGCTCACTCAGACTAGACGACACCGGGGAGCTGTTTTTT.

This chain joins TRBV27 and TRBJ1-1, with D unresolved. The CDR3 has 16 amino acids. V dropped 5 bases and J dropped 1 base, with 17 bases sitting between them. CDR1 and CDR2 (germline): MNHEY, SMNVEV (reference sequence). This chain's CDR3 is CASSPLGEEPNTEAFF. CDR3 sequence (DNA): TGTGCCAGCAGTCCCCTAGGTGAGGAGCCGAACACTGAAGCTTTCTTT.

CDR3 coding DNA: TGTGCCAGCAGCCAAGACCCGACCACTAACTATGGCTACACCTTC. Translated, it gives CASSQDPTTNYGYTF. The chain combines TRBV4-2 with TRBJ1-2; D unresolved. The CDR3 runs to 15 residues. With 0 bases removed from V and 0 bases from J, the gap between germline ends came to 8 bases. In germline, CDR1 is LGHNA, CDR2 YNFKEQ.

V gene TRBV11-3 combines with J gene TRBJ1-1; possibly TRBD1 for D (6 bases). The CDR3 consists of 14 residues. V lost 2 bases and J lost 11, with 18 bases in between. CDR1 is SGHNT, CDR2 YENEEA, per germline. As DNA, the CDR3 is TGTGCCAGCAGCTTAAATAGCGGGGGCCTTGGGGCTTTCTTT. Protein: CASSLNSGGLGAFF.

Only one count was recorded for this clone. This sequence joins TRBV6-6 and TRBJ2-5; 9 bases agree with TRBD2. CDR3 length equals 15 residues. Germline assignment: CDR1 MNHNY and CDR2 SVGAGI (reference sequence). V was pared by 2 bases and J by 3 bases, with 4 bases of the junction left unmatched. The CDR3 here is CASSYPAGGKETQYF. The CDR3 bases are TGTGCCAGCAGTTACCCGGCGGGAGGGAAAGAGACCCAGTACTTC.

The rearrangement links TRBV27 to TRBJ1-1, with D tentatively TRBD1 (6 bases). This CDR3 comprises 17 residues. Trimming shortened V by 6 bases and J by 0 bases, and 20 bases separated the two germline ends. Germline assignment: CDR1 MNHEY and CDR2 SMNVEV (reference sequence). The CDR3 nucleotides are TGTGCCAGCAGCCACAAACAGACAGGACTGTTGAACACTGAAGCTTTCTTT. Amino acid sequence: CASSHKQTGLLNTEAFF.

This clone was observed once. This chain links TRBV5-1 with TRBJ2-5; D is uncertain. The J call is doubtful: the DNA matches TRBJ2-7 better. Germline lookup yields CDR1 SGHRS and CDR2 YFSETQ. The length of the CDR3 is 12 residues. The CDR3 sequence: CASSLTTYEQYF. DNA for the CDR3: TGCGCCAGCAGCCTTACAACCTACGAGCAGTACTTC.

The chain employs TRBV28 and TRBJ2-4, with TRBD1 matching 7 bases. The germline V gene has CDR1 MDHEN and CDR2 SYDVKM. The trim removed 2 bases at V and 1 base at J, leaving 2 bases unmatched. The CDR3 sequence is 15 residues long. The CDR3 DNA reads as TGTGCCAGCAGTTTAAGGGGGCATGCCAAAAACATTCAGTACTTC. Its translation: CASSLRGHAKNIQYF.

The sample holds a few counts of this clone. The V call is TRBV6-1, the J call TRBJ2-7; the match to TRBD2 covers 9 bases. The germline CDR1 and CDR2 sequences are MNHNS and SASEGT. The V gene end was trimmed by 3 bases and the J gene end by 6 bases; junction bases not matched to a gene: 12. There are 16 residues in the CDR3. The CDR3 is CASSEPRGSGSGEQYF. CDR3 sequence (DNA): TGTGCCAGCAGTGAGCCCCGTGGTAGCGGGAGTGGCGAGCAGTACTTC.

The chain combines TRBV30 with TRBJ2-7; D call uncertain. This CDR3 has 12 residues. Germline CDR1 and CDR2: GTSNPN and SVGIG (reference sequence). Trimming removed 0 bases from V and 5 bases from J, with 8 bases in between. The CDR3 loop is CAWSVGPNEQYF. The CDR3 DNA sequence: TGTGCCTGGAGTGTAGGGCCTAACGAGCAGTACTTC.

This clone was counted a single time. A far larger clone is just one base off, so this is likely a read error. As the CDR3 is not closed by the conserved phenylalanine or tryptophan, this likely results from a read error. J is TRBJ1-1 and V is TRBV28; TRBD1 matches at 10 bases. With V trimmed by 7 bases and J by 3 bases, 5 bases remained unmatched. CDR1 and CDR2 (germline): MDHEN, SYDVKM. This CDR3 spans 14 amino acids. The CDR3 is CASIRQGADTEAFL. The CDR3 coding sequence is TGTGCCAGCATCAGACAGGGGGCGGACACTGAAGCTTTCCTT.

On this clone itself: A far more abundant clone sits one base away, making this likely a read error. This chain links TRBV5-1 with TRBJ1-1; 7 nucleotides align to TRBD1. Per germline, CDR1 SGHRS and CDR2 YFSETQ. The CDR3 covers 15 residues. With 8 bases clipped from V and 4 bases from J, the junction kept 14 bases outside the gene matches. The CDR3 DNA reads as TGCGCCAGTTCGGGGACAGAATCGTCGAGCACTGAAGCTTTCTTT. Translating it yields CASSGTESSSTEAFF.

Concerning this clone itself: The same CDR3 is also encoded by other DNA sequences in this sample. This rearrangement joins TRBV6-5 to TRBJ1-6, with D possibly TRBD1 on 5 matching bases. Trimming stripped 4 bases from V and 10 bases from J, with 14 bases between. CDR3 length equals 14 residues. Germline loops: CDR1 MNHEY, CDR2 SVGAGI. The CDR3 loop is CASSSGRVGSPLHF. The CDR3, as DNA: TGTGCCAGCAGTTCGGGCAGGGTTGGCTCACCCCTCCACTTT.

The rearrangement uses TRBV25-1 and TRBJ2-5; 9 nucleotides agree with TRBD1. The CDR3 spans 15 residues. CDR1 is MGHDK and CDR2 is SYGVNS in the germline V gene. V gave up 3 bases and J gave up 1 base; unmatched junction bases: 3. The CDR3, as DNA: TGTGCCAGCAGTGAGAGGACAGGGGCCCAAGAGACCCAGTACTTC. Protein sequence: CASSERTGAQETQYF.

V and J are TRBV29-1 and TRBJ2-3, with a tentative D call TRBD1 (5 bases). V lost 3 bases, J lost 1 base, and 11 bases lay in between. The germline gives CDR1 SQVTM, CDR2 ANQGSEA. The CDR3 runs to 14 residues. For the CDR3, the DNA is TGCAGCGTTGACAGGGTGCTCGGCACAGATACGCAGTATTTT. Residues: CSVDRVLGTDTQYF.

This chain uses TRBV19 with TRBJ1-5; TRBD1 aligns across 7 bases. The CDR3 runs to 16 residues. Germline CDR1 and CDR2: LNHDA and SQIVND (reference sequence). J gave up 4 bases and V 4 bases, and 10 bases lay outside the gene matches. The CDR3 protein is CASSSQGVGSNQPQHF. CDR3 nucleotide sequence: TGTGCCAGTAGTAGCCAGGGGGTCGGGTCTAATCAGCCCCAGCATTTT.

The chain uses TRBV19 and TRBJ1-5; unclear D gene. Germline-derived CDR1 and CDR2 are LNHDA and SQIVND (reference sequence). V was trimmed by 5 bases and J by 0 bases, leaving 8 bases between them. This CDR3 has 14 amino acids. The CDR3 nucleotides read TGTGCCAGTAGTTGGATATATAGCAATCAGCCCCAGCATTTT. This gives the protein CASSWIYSNQPQHF. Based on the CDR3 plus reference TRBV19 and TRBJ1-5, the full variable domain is DGGITQSPKYLFRKEGQNVTLSCEQNLNHDAMYWYRQDPGQGLRLIYYSQIVNDFQKGDIAEGYSVSREKKESFPLTVTSAQKNPTAFYLCASSWIYSNQPQHFGDGTRLSIL.

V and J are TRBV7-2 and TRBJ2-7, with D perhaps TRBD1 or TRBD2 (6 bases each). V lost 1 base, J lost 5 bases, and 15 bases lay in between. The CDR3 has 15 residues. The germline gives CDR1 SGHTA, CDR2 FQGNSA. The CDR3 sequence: CASSLGGTYGDEQYF. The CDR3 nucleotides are TGTGCCAGCAGCTTAGGCGGGACATATGGGGACGAGCAGTACTTC.

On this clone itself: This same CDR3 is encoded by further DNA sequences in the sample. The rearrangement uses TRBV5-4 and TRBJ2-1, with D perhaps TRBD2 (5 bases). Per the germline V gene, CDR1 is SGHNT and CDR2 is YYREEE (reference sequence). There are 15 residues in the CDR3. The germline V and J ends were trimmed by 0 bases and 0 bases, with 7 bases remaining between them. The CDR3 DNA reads TGTGCCAGCAGCTTGGGGAGCGGCTCCTACAATGAGCAGTTCTTC. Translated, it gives CASSLGSGSYNEQFF.